One sample yielded the 5 T cell receptor beta chains listed below, sequenced in a study of a mutant IDH1 vaccine in newly diagnosed glioma. Which antigens these TCRs recognize remains unknown. The protocol was immunoSEQ multiplex PCR, while the TCRdb copy is restricted to in-frame clones and leaves out a portion. The table lists around 56,000 clones, roughly 81% of them singletons. Time point specified: week 23, last vaccination. All doses held 300 ug of mutant IDH1 20-mer peptide, with topical imiquimod. Sequencing used PBMCs, obtained from a glioma patient whose treatment included an IDH1 peptide vaccine. Receptor source: a woman aged 40 to 55 with glioma. Some clones in this sample may be carry-over from other donors' samples.

The chain uses TRBV9 and TRBJ1-5; D remains ambiguous. V shed 3 bases and J shed 4 bases, with 8 bases lying between them. The CDR3 is 13 amino acids. CDR1 is SGDLS, CDR2 YYNGEE, per germline. The DNA of the CDR3 is TGTGCCAGCAGCGCGACCCCTAATCAGCCCCAGCATTTT. This codes for CASSATPNQPQHF.

The genes are TRBV7-9 and TRBJ2-4; the D gene is possibly TRBD2 (6 bases). The germline V gene has CDR1 SEHNR and CDR2 FQNEAQ (reference sequence). The V gene lost 2 bases and the J gene lost 0 bases, with 11 bases spanning the gap. CDR3 length: 16 residues. The CDR3 DNA is TGTGCCAGCAGCTTAATCGGGGGACTAGCCAAAAACATTCAGTACTTC. Translating gives CASSLIGGLAKNIQYF. Supplemented by reference TRBV7-9 and TRBJ2-4, the full variable domain reads DTGVSQNPRHKITKRGQNVTFRCDPISEHNRLYWYRQTLGQGPEFLTYFQNEAQLEKSRLLSDRFSAERPKGSFSTLEIQRTEQGDSAMYLCASSLIGGLAKNIQYFGAGTRLSVL.

A note on this clone: The same CDR3 arises from other DNA sequences in this sample as well. For the CDR3, the DNA is TGTGCCAGCTCACCTCTAGCAGGGAACACTGAAGCTTTCTTT. Translating gives CASSPLAGNTEAFF. The chain is built from TRBV18 and TRBJ1-1; D remains unclear. CDR3 length equals 14 residues. Germline lookup yields CDR1 KGHSH and CDR2 LQKENI. V was cut by 3 bases and J by 1 base, with 9 bases left in between. Combining the CDR3 with reference TRBV18 and TRBJ1-1 gives the whole variable domain NAGVMQNPRHLVRRRGQEARLRCSPMKGHSHVYWYRQLPEEGLKFMVYLQKENIIDESGMPKERFSAEFPKEGPSILRIQQVVRGDSAAYFCASSPLAGNTEAFFGQGTRLTVV.

This clone appeared a single time. The genes are TRBV5-1 and TRBJ2-1; weak D call: TRBD2 (5 bases). CDR1 SGHRS and CDR2 YFSETQ come from the germline V gene. The CDR3 is 12 residues long. V was cut by 4 bases and J by 4 bases, with 6 bases left in between. The CDR3 protein is CASSGEYNEQFF. The CDR3 region has the DNA TGCGCCAGCAGCGGGGAGTACAATGAGCAGTTCTTC. The whole variable domain, remainder taken from reference TRBV5-1 and TRBJ2-1, is KAGVTQTPRYLIKTRGQQVTLSCSPISGHRSVSWYQQTPGQGLQFLFEYFSETQRNKGNFPGRFSGRQFSNSRSEMNVSTLELGDSALYLCASSGEYNEQFFGPGTRLTVL.

The V gene is TRBV5-1, the J gene TRBJ1-4; D is unresolved. V was cut by 3 bases and J by 7 bases, with 13 bases left in between. Germline loops: CDR1 SGHRS, CDR2 YFSETQ. The CDR3 covers 14 residues. In DNA form, the CDR3 reads TGCGCCAGCAGCTCTAGGCCGGGTGGTGAAAAACTGTTTTTT. It yields the protein CASSSRPGGEKLFF.